These 14 T cell receptor beta chains share one sample of origin, sequenced in a study of T cells after yellow fever vaccination (dated by TCRdb to about 2019). Per the publication, the treatment or condition label means: live attenuated yellow fever vaccine strain. The method was 5' RACE. Sequencing was carried out with an Illumina NovaSeq 6000. TCRdb reprocessing: public reads trimmed at Q25 with fastp, clones called with MiXCR, in-frame beta chains kept. Here each entry gathers all rows of one CDR3 protein and keeps the most common genes and DNA. This sample comprises 150,000 to 200,000 distinct CDR3 sequences, roughly 11% of them detected only once. The ten largest clones capture 35% to 45% of the sample. The specimen was CD8+ T cells sorted from PBMCs, collected 15 days after the yellow fever booster vaccination. These receptors were obtained from a man aged 18 to 29 who received the YFV17D yellow fever vaccine.

This chain joins TRBV27 and TRBJ2-1, with 7 positions matching TRBD2. Germline CDR1 and CDR2: MNHEY and SMNVEV (reference sequence). CDR3 size: 13 residues. V lost 3 bases and J lost 8; bases outside the gene matches: 4. CDR3 amino acids: CASSFLGGDEQFF. The CDR3 region has the DNA TGTGCCAGCAGTTTCTTGGGGGGGGATGAGCAGTTCTTC.

V usage is TRBV19 and J usage is TRBJ2-1; maybe TRBD2 (5 bases). The V and J ends lost 3 bases and 5 bases respectively, with 8 bases between them. The CDR3 has 13 amino acids. Germline values: CDR1 LNHDA, CDR2 SQIVND (reference sequence). The DNA for the CDR3 is TGTGCCAGTAGTATGTCCGGGAACAATGAGCAGTTCTTC. It specifies CASSMSGNNEQFF.

The rearrangement joins TRBV12-3 or TRBV12-4 to TRBJ1-3; D is ambiguous. The CDR3 consists of 15 residues. The V end lost 7 bases, the J end lost 3 bases, and 16 bases lay between the germline ends. CDR3 sequence (DNA): TGTGCCAGCACCAAGCGGCCCCAGGATGGAAACACCATATATTTT. Its translation is CASTKRPQDGNTIYF.

The chain is built from TRBV7-9 and TRBJ1-4; tentatively, D is TRBD1 (5 bases). The CDR3 sequence is 15 residues long. Trimming removed 3 bases at V and 5 bases at J, with 13 bases between. Germline V gene lookup returns CDR1 SEHNR and CDR2 FQNEAQ (reference sequence). For the CDR3, the DNA is TGTGCCAGCAGCTTTCCCACAGGCGCGAATGAAAAACTGTTTTTT. Its protein product is CASSFPTGANEKLFF.

This chain joins TRBV9 and TRBJ2-1, with 11 bases aligning to TRBD2. The J segment lost 10 bases and the V segment lost 4 bases, leaving 10 bases of the junction unmatched. Germline V CDR1 and CDR2: SGDLS, YYNGEE. This CDR3 is built from 15 residues. The CDR3 reads CASSLLAGDMGEQFF. The CDR3 nucleotides read TGTGCCAGCAGCCTACTAGCGGGGGATATGGGGGAGCAGTTCTTC.

The J gene is TRBJ1-5, the V gene TRBV6-2 or TRBV6-3, with D possibly matching TRBD1 (5 bases). Germline V gene data show CDR1 as MNHEY and CDR2 as SVGEGT. The germline V and J ends were trimmed by 6 bases and 6 bases, with 15 bases remaining between them. The CDR3 is 14 amino acids. The CDR3 bases are TGTGCCAGCAGGCTCTGGGGACGGGGTCAGCCCCAGCATTTT. It specifies CASRLWGRGQPQHF.

This clonotype has more than one count but fewer than ten. This chain connects TRBV20-1 to TRBJ2-7; 9 bases fit TRBD1. Trimming removed 6 bases from V and 2 bases from J; junction bases left unmatched: 5. This CDR3 is built from 13 residues. The germline V gene encodes CDR1 DFQATT and CDR2 SNEGSKA (reference sequence). CDR3 residues: CSAGTGWAYEQYV. The CDR3 bases are TGCAGTGCCGGGACAGGGTGGGCCTACGAGCAGTACGTC.

The sample holds a few counts of this clonotype. The chain combines TRBV7-6 with TRBJ2-7; D gene uncertain. V gave up 5 bases and J gave up 4 bases, with 12 bases separating them. The CDR3 runs to 13 residues. The germline CDR1 and CDR2 sequences are SGHVS and FNYEAQ. The CDR3 region has the DNA TGTGCCAGCAGCCCCCATGAAAATTACGAGCAGTACGTC. Translated: CASSPHENYEQYV.

The chain uses TRBV7-6 and TRBJ1-1; unclear D gene. Germline lookup yields CDR1 SGHVS and CDR2 FNYEAQ. The ends were cut back, 3 bases at V and 4 bases at J, with 12 bases in the middle. The CDR3 covers 14 residues. DNA of the CDR3: TGTGCCAGCAGCTTGGGAGAATGGGTCACTGAAGCTTTCTTT. Protein product: CASSLGEWVTEAFF. The full variable domain, in which reference TRBV7-6 and TRBJ1-1 provide the parts outside the CDR3, is GAGVSQSPRYKVTKRGQDVALRCDPISGHVSLYWYRQALGQGPEFLTYFNYEAQQDKSGLPNDRFSAERPEGSISTLTIQRTEQRDSAMYRCASSLGEWVTEAFFGQGTRLTVV.

The chain is built from TRBV20-1 and TRBJ2-1; 8 bases match TRBD2. Per the germline V gene, CDR1 is DFQATT and CDR2 is SNEGSKA (reference sequence). The CDR3 loop spans 14 amino acids. The trim removed 1 base at V and 5 bases at J, leaving 4 bases unmatched. The CDR3 sequence is CSARVGGAHNEQFF. Here the CDR3 DNA reads TGCAGTGCTAGAGTCGGGGGGGCCCACAATGAGCAGTTCTTC.

This clonotype was seen ten or more times. V usage is TRBV3-1 and J usage is TRBJ2-3, with D unresolved. Germline V gene sequence: CDR1 LGHDT, CDR2 YNNKEL (reference sequence). The germline V and J ends were trimmed by 2 bases and 2 bases, with 11 bases remaining between them. The CDR3 sequence is 15 residues long. The CDR3 bases are TGTGCCAGCAGCCAAAGGATGGAGCACACAGATACGCAGTATTTT. Its translation is CASSQRMEHTDTQYF.

CDR3 sequence reads: CASSQDRLDGATDTQYF. Written as DNA, the CDR3 is TGCGCCAGCAGCCAAGATAGATTGGACGGAGCCACAGATACGCAGTATTTT. The rearrangement links TRBV4-3 to TRBJ2-3; D uncertain. Germline CDR1 is LGHNA and CDR2 is YSLEER. V was shortened by 0 bases and J by 2 bases, with 15 bases between the two germline ends. The CDR3 runs 17 residues.

The table lists this clonotype with a few counts. The CDR3 spells CSVEGRASYGYTF. CDR3 coding DNA: TGCAGCGTTGAAGGCAGGGCCTCCTATGGCTACACCTTC. The J gene is TRBJ1-2, the V gene TRBV29-1, with D possibly TRBD1 on 5 matching bases. Germline CDR1 SQVTM, CDR2 ANQGSEA. There are 13 residues in the CDR3. The V and J ends lost 1 base and 4 bases respectively, with 10 bases between them.

Only a few counts were recorded for this clonotype. V usage is TRBV5-1 and J usage is TRBJ2-6, with D perhaps TRBD1 or TRBD2 (5 bases each). The CDR3 has 15 amino acids. Germline CDR1 reads SGHRS; CDR2 reads YFSETQ. V lost 5 bases, J lost 4 bases, and 13 bases lay in between. The CDR3 DNA reads TGCGCCAGCAGGCCGGGACGTGAAGGGGCCAACGTCCTGACTTTC. Amino acid sequence: CASRPGREGANVLTF.